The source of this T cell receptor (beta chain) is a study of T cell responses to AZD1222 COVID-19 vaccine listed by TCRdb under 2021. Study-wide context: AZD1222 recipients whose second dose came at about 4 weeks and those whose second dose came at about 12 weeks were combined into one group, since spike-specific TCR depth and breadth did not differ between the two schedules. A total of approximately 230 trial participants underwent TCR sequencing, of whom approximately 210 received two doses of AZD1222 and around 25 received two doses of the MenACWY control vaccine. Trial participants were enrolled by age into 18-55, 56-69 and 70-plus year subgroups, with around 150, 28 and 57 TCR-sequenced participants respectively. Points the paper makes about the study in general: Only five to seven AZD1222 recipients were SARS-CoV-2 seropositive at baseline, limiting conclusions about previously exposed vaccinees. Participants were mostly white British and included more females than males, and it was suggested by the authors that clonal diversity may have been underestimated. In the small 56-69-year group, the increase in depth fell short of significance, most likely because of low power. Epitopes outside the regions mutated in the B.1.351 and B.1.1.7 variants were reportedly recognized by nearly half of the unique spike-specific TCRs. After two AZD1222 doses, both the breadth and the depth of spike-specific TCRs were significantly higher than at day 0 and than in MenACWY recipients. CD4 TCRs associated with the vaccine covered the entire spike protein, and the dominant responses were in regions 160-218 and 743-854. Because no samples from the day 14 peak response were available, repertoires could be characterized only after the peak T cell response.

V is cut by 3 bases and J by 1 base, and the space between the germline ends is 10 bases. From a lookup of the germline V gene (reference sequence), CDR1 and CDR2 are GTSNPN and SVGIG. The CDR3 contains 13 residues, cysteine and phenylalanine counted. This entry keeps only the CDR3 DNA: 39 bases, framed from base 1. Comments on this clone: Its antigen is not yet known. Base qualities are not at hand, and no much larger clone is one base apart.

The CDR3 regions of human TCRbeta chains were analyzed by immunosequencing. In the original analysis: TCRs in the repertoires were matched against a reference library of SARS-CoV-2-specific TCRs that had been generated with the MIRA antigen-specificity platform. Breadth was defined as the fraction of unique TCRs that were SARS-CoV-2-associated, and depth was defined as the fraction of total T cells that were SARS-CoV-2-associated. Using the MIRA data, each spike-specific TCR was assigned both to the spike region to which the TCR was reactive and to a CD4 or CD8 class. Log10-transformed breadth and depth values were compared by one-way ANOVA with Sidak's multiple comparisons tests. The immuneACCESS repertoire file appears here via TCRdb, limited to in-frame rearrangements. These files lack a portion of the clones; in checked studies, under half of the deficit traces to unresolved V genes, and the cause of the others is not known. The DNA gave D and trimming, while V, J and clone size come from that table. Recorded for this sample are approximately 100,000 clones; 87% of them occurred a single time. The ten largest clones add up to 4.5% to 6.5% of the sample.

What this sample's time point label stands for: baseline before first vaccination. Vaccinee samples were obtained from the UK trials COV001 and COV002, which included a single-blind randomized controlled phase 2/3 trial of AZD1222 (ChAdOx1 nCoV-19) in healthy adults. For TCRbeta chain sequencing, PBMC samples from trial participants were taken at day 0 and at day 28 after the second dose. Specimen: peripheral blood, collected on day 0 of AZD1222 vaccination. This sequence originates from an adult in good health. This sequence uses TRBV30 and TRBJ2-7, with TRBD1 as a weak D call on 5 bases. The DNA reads TGTGCCTGGAGACAGGTTGGGTCCTACGAGCAGTACTTC. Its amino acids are CAWRQVGSYEQYF.